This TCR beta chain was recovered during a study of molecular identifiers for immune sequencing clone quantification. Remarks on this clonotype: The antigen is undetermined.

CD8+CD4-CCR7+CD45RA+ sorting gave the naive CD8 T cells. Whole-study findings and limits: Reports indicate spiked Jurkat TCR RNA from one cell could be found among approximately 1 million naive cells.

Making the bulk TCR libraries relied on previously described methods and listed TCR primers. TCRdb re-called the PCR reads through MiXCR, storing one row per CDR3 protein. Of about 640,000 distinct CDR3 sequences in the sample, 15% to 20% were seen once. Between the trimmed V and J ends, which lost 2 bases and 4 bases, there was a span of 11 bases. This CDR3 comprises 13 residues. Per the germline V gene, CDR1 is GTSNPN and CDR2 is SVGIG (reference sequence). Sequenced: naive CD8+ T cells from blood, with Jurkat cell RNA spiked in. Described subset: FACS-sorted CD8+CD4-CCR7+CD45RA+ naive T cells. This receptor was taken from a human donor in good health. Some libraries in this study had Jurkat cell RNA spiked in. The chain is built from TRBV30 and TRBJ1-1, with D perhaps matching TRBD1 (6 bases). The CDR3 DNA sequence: TGTGCCTGGAGTTGGGGGCTGGGCACTGAAGCTTTCTTT. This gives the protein CAWSWGLGTEAFF.